This T cell receptor beta chain was found in a study of CD8 T cells in ankylosing spondylitis. General study results and limits: Enrichment of disease-linked clones was reportedly significant in matched ankylosing spondylitis synovial fluid. The disease-linked clones had a CD8+ phenotype and low blood frequencies. For ankylosing spondylitis blood, a TCR beta motif of several highly homologous variants appeared characteristic. Before this, some motif variants had been reported in reactive arthritis synovial fluid and blood.

The sample holds a few counts of this clonotype. As yet, its antigen is unknown. With molecular barcodes, quantitative 5'-RACE was used to make the TCR beta libraries. MiXCR was run by TCRdb on the 5' RACE reads, yielding one entry per CDR3 protein. The data show about 540,000 distinct CDR3 sequences, with roughly 13% seen just once and about 6.8% held by the top ten. The CDR3 runs to 15 residues. Looked up from germline, CDR1 is SGHDN and CDR2 is FVKESK. V gave up 6 bases and J gave up 4 bases; unmatched junction bases: 7. Sequenced input: blood, either unsorted or a sorted T cell fraction (not recorded which). This sequence was found in a male donor with ankylosing spondylitis. V is TRBV14 and J is TRBJ2-1, with TRBD2 matching 9 bases. Written as DNA, the CDR3 is TGTGCCAGCAGTCCCCGGACTAGCGTTTACAATGAGCAGTTCTTC. Its protein product is CASSPRTSVYNEQFF.